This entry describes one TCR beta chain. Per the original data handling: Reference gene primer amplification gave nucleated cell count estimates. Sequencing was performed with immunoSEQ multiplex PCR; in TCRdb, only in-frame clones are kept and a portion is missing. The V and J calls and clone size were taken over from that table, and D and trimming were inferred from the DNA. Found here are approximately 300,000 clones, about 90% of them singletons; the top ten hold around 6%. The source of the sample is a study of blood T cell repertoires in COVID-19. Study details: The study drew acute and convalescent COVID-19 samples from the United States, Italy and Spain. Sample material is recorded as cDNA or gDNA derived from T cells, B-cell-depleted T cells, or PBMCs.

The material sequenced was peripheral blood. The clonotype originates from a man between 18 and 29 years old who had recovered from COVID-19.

This chain's CDR3 is CASSTLPRDRDNEQFF. The DNA for the CDR3 is TGTGCCAGCAGCACCCTACCCCGGGACAGGGACAATGAGCAGTTCTTC. This sequence joins TRBV11-2 and TRBJ2-1, with 9 bases lining up with TRBD1. Per the germline V gene, CDR1 is SGHAT and CDR2 is FQNNGV. The CDR3 sequence is 16 residues long. The junction had 10 bases not matched to a gene; V was cut back by 5 bases and J by 5 bases.